This T cell receptor (beta chain) was observed in a study of blood T cell repertoires in COVID-19. Study summary: Sample material is recorded as cDNA or gDNA derived from T cells, B-cell-depleted T cells, or PBMCs.

Original data processing: For nucleated cells, counts were estimated from reference gene primer amplification. Only in-frame clones appear in the TCRdb table, and some are missing; sequencing was by immunoSEQ multiplex PCR. That table supplies the V and J calls and clone size; D and trimming were determined from the DNA. Of a few hundred thousand clones in the sample, about 90% were seen once. Between the trimmed V and J ends, which lost 11 bases and 2 bases, there was a span of 14 bases. Germline V CDR1 and CDR2: MNHEY, SVGAGI. The CDR3 sequence is 13 residues long. The receptor was derived from a human donor in a cohort exposed to, infected with or recovered from COVID-19 (not recorded which). The donor label of this sample is uncertain. The chain is built from TRBV6-5 and TRBJ2-3; possibly TRBD2 for D (5 bases). The specimen was PBMCs or T cells enriched from blood (not recorded which). The chain's CDR3 is CAVTNGDTDTQYF. In nucleotides, the CDR3 is TGTGCCGTCACAAACGGGGACACAGATACGCAGTATTTT.